The subject of this entry is one T cell receptor (beta chain). The antigen remains unidentified. CDR3 length: 16 amino acids. Germline loops: CDR1 LGHDT, CDR2 YNNKEL (reference sequence). The V gene lost 1 base and the J gene lost 7 bases, with 19 bases spanning the gap. TCRdb independently ran MiXCR on the 5' RACE reads; one entry per CDR3 protein. The sample has about 750,000 distinct CDR3 sequences, roughly 19% seen once; the top ten hold over 15%. The sample comes from a study of CD8 T cells in ankylosing spondylitis. Study-level findings and limits: Typical of ankylosing spondylitis blood, it appeared, was a TCR beta motif of several highly homologous variants.

This sequence joins TRBV3-1 and TRBJ1-1; D might be TRBD1 (5 bases). Source material: blood, either unsorted or a sorted T cell fraction (not recorded which). This receptor was identified in a male donor with ankylosing spondylitis. The CDR3 region is CASSQGTGRGSGEAFF. Written as DNA, the CDR3 is TGTGCCAGCAGCCAAGGTACCGGGAGGGGTAGCGGTGAAGCTTTCTTT.